This T cell receptor (beta chain) was observed in a study of molecular identifiers for immune sequencing clone quantification (dated 2018 in TCRdb). Regarding the study in general: For a replicate experiment, RNA from about 20,000 or 100,000 naive CD8 T cells was divided into five aliquots, of which four were sequenced. This methods study used CD8 T cells to benchmark TCR RNA copy counting and molecular-identifier clustering-based TCR repertoire sequencing (MIDCIRS).

Libraries of naive CD8 T cells were generated from roughly 21,000 to 960,000 sorted cells, with 10%, 30% or 50% of the purified RNA used. On a BD FACSAria II, naive CD8 T cells were FACS-sorted as CD8+CD4-CCR7+CD45RA+ and collected into RLT Plus buffer. To test detection sensitivity, Jurkat RNA equivalent to about eleven TCR copies was spiked into samples of roughly 18,000-1,000,000 naive CD8 T cells. CD8 T cells were enriched using RosetteSep CD8+ T Cell Enrichment Cocktail and Ficoll-Paque, and the enriched cells then underwent ACK red cell lysis. The CDR3 sequence holds 15 residues, the cysteine and phenylalanine included. Only the CDR3 DNA is retained, 45 bases long and in frame from the first base. Clipping removes 5 bases from V and 5 bases from J, with 7 as the unmatched junction base count. CDR1 is given as MDHEN and CDR2 as SYDVKM, both from the germline V gene. The method was PCR. TCRdb records NextSeq 500 as the sequencer. Bulk TCR libraries were generated as previously described, with the TCR primers listed in Table S5 used. Total RNA was purified with the Qiagen AllPrep DNA/RNA kit. Reads from multiple sequencing runs of the same library were pooled before analysis. The study's own analysis went as follows. Reads were retained only if an exact TCR constant sequence was present, and the retained reads were trimmed to 150 nt and grouped according to their 12-nt molecular barcodes. Reads within each barcode group were sub-clustered using a 15% Levenshtein threshold, and quality-weighted consensus sequences were constructed for each RNA molecule. Non-functional sequences were filtered out, along with any lower-count sequence sitting one edit away from another sequence. Barcode sub-clusters with fewer than 20% of the maximum read count were removed, based on fitting two negative binomial distributions. TCRdb took the public reads, trimmed them with fastp at Q25, ran MiXCR for clone calling and kept in-frame beta chains. One record per CDR3 amino acid sequence lists the most common genes and DNA. TCRdb assigned the V and J calls; the authors' analysis was not used. This sample comprises 460,000 or so distinct CDR3 sequences, less than 30% of them detected only once. Over 0.6% of the sample is taken by the ten largest.

Ten or more counts support this clonotype. Its antigen specificity is not known. No quality values exist for individual bases; no much larger clone is one base distant. What the study reported, not specific to this receptor: Spiked-in Jurkat TCR RNA equal to a single cell's worth was reported to be detectable even within 1,100,000 naive CD8 T cells. The naive libraries included spiked-in Jurkat TCR RNA (fewer than eleven copies' worth), and this Jurkat TCR RNA is not part of the donor repertoire. Approximately 3 recovered TCR RNA copies per cell were obtained by modeling, versus about 9 by digital PCR, implying a capture efficiency of 30% to 35%. Highly expanded clone sizes could be underestimated if identical TCR molecules share a barcode. Without barcode sub-clustering, chimeric consensus sequences inflated TCR diversity; chimeras reached as high as 47%. In CMV-specific effector cells, over 99% of molecules were held by clones above 20 RNA copies, whereas under 1% of molecules were held by such clones in naive cells.

The chain was built from TRBV28 and TRBJ2-5, and 11 bases in between align with TRBD2. Source material: naive CD8+ T cells from blood, with Jurkat cell RNA spiked in. The cell subset or site label of this sample denotes: FACS-sorted CD8+CD4-CCR7+CD45RA+ naive T cells. The clonotype was recovered from a human donor in good health. Some libraries in this study had Jurkat cell RNA spiked in. This receptor has the CDR3 CASSPLAGGRETQYF. Here is the DNA: TGTGCCAGCAGTCCTCTAGCGGGGGGCCGGGAGACCCAGTACTTC.